This T cell receptor beta chain was obtained from a study of response to subunit inactivated influenza vaccine. Study-level findings and limits: The authors suggested that every seasonal influenza vaccination recruits few new T cells.

CDR1 is LNHNV and CDR2 is YYDKDF in the germline V gene (reference sequence). V was pared by 0 bases and J by 6 bases, with 5 bases of the junction left unmatched. There are 15 residues in the CDR3. TCRdb fed the RT-PCR reads into MiXCR, producing one record per CDR3 protein. The table lists about 780,000 distinct CDR3 sequences, about a fifth of them singletons. This clonotype was observed a few times. Its antigen is not known. The specimen was PBMCs from blood, collected 5 to 6 days after vaccination. The chain employs TRBV15 and TRBJ2-4, with TRBD1 matching 7 bases. The TCR comes from a man in his fifties or sixties who received an inactivated influenza vaccine. CDR3 sequence: CATSRDINRGNIQYF. CDR3 bases: TGTGCCACCAGCAGAGATATCAACAGGGGAAACATTCAGTACTTC.